Listed here are 11 T cell receptor beta chains from one sample, sequenced in a study of T cells in Graves' hyperthyroidism and ophthalmopathy. Amplification of TCR beta CDR3 regions was performed using RNA transcripts as template. The TCR CDR3 was amplified in a first-round RT-PCR using the HTBI primer set. TCRdb used MiXCR to reprocess the multiplex PCR reads, holding one entry per CDR3 protein. Seen here are over 500,000 distinct CDR3 sequences, 17% observed once, and the top ten hold approximately 16%. Sequenced material: blood. These receptors were obtained from a young woman with Graves' ophthalmopathy.

The table lists this clonotype with a few counts. The chain uses TRBV28 and TRBJ1-1, with a weak D call TRBD1 (6 bases). Germline V lookup: CDR1 MDHEN, CDR2 SYDVKM. V dropped 4 bases and J dropped 5 bases, with 17 bases sitting between them. The CDR3 totals 15 residues. CDR3 DNA sequence: TGTGCCAGCAGTTGGGCGCAGGGGAGGAGGACTGAAGCTTTCTTT. Translated: CASSWAQGRRTEAFF.

This clonotype has just a few counts. This sequence joins TRBV30 and TRBJ1-1, with D maybe TRBD1 (6 bases). CDR1 and CDR2 (germline): GTSNPN, SVGIG (reference sequence). Trimming removed 4 bases from V and 3 bases from J, with 12 bases in between. This CDR3 has 13 residues. The CDR3, as DNA: TGTGCCTGGAATGGCCAGGGGTACACTGAAGCTTTCTTT. Its translation is CAWNGQGYTEAFF.

Concerning this clonotype: This could be a read error, since a much larger clone is one nucleotide away. CDR3 sequence: CAWSDCSATNEKLFF. The CDR3 DNA reads as TGTGCCTGGAGTGACTGTAGTGCAACTAATGAAAAACTGTTTTTT. The genes are TRBV30 and TRBJ1-4; D is unclear. The germline gives CDR1 GTSNPN, CDR2 SVGIG (reference sequence). Trimming took 1 base from V and 0 from J, leaving 9 bases between them. The CDR3 is made up of 15 amino acids.

This clonotype showed up many times. The V call is TRBV5-1, the J call TRBJ1-1; D uncertain. V lost 1 base, J lost 1 base, and 17 bases lay in between. The length of the CDR3 is 17 residues. Germline CDR1 is SGHRS and CDR2 is YFSETQ. In nucleotides, the CDR3 is TGCGCCAGCAGCTTGTTCCCCATCGAGGAAGGGAACACTGAAGCTTTCTTT. Encoded protein: CASSLFPIEEGNTEAFF.

J is TRBJ2-1 and V is TRBV12-3 or TRBV12-4, with 10 bases lining up with TRBD2. The CDR3 covers 16 residues. The trim removed 1 base at V and 7 bases at J, leaving 7 bases unmatched. The CDR3 sequence is CASSLGSGRATNEQFF. The CDR3, as DNA: TGTGCCAGCAGTTTAGGGAGCGGGAGGGCCACTAATGAGCAGTTCTTC.

This chain uses TRBV9 with TRBJ2-7, with D possibly being TRBD2 (5 bases). The DNA end lines up better with TRBJ2-1; the J call may be wrong. The CDR3 length is 15 residues. Per the germline V gene, CDR1 is SGDLS and CDR2 is YYNGEE. CDR3 amino acids: CASSVKRGSSYEQFF. As DNA, the CDR3 is TGTGCCAGCAGCGTTAAACGGGGAAGCTCCTACGAGCAGTTCTTC.

This clonotype was recorded at least ten times. The chain couples TRBV20-1 to TRBJ2-3; 8 bases line up with TRBD2. The CDR3 length is 14 residues. With V trimmed by 6 bases and J by 3 bases, 8 bases remained unmatched. In germline, CDR1 is DFQATT, CDR2 SNEGSKA (reference sequence). In nucleotides, the CDR3 is TGCAGTGCCCCTGGTGAGCGGGAGACAGATACGCAGTATTTT. Protein sequence: CSAPGERETDTQYF.

This clonotype showed up just a few times. The CDR3, as DNA: TGTGCCAGCAGTTACGGGCCTCCGAGCTCCTACAATGAGCAGTTCTTC. It yields the protein CASSYGPPSSYNEQFF. The chain combines TRBV6-1 with TRBJ2-1; the D is unclear. The CDR3 extends over 16 amino acids. CDR1 is MNHNS, CDR2 SASEGT, per germline. V was shortened by 5 bases and J by 0 bases, with 14 bases between the two germline ends.

As to this clonotype: A read error may be the cause here, since a much bigger clone is one base away. The chain joins TRBV5-1 to TRBJ2-3, with TRBD1 identical over 7 bases. This CDR3 is built from 15 residues. The germline V gene has CDR1 SGHRS and CDR2 YFSETQ. CDR3 in amino acids: CASSLAGERTGTQYF. In nucleotides, the CDR3 is TGCGCCAGCAGCTTGGCAGGGGAGAGGACAGGTACGCAGTATTTT.

Turning to this clonotype: Here the CDR3 omits its conserved ending phenylalanine or tryptophan, so a read error is the likely source. The chain joins TRBV6-6 to TRBJ1-5; weak D call: TRBD1 (5 bases). Germline V lookup: CDR1 MNHNY, CDR2 SVGAGI (reference sequence). The CDR3 totals 16 residues. The chain's CDR3 is CANSYSDGAEGQPQHC. The CDR3 nucleotides are TGTGCCAACAGTTACTCTGACGGGGCGGAGGGTCAGCCCCAGCATTGT.

This clonotype was observed many times. The V and J genes are TRBV28 and TRBJ2-1, with a tentative D call TRBD2 (7 bases). The germline CDR1 and CDR2 sequences are MDHEN and SYDVKM. This CDR3 is built from 17 residues. Trimming left V 3 bases short and J 2 bases short, with 17 bases between. The CDR3, as DNA: TGTGCCAGCAGTTTCCTGGGGGGGGGGGCGACCTACAATGAGCAGTTCTTC. Its protein is CASSFLGGGATYNEQFF.